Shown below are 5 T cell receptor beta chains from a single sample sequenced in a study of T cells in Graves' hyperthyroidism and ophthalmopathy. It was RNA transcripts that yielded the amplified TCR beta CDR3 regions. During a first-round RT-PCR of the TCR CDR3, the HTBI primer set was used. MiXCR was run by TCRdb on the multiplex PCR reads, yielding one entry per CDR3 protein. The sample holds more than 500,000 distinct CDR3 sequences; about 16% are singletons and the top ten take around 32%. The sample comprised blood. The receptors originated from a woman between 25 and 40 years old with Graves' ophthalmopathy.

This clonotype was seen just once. The CDR3 nucleotides are TGTGCCAGCAGCCCGATAGCGGGACAAGAGACCCAGTACTTC. This sequence encodes CASSPIAGQETQYF. This sequence joins TRBV5-6 and TRBJ2-5, with 8 bases matching TRBD2. Germline V gene data show CDR1 as SGHDT and CDR2 as YYEEEE. CDR3 length: 14 amino acids. V dropped 4 bases and J dropped 2; count of bases not matched to a gene: 4.

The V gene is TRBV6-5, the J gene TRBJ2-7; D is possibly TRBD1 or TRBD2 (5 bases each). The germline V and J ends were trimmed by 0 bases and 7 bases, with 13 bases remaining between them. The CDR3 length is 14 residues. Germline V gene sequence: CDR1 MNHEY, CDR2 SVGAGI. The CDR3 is CASSYSMGVREQYF. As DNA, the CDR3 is TGTGCCAGCAGTTACTCGATGGGGGTGAGGGAGCAGTACTTC.

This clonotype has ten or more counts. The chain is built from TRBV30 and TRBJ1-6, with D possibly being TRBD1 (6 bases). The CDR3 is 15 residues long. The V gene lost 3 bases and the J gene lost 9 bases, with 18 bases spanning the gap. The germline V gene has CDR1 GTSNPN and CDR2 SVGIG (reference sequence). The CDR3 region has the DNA TGTGCCTGGAGCCCCCTTGCAGGGGCGGGTTCACCCCTCCACTTT. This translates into CAWSPLAGAGSPLHF. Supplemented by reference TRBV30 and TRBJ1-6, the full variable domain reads SQTIHQWPATLVQPVGSPLSLECTVEGTSNPNLYWYRQAAGRGLQLLFYSVGIGQISSEVPQNLSASRPQDRQFILSSKKLLLSDSGFYLCAWSPLAGAGSPLHFGNGTRLTVT.

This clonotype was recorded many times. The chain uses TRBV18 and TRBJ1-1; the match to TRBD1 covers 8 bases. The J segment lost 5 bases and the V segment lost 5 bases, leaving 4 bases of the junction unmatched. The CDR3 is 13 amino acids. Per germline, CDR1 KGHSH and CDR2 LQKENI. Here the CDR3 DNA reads TGTGCCAGCTCAGCGACAGGGGATACTGAAGCTTTCTTT. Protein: CASSATGDTEAFF.

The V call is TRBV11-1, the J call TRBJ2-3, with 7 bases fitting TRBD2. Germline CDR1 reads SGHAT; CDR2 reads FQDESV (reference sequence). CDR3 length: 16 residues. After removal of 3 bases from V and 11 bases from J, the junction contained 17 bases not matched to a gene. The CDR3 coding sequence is TGTGCCAGCAGCTTTGGGGAGGGCATTGCGCAGTTGGAGCAGTATTTT. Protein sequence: CASSFGEGIAQLEQYF.